A selection of T cell receptor beta chains follows, all from one sample in a study of shared clonotypes between healthy human individuals. Profiled with immunoSEQ multiplex PCR; TCRdb holds only in-frame clones, not every one. The table shows roughly 1,500,000 clones, with approximately 98.5% occurring only once. Source material: naive CD4+ T cells sorted from blood. These receptors all stem from a man aged 25 to 40 in good health. CDR3s include the opening cysteine and the closing phenylalanine or tryptophan. A D gene is named only where the DNA matches it firmly.

j_call d_call v_call cdr3_aa cdr3_nt
TRBJ1-1 NA TRBV28 CASSLSGTAFF TGTGCCAGCAGTTTATCAGGTACGGCTTTCTTT
TRBJ1-4 TRBD1 TRBV7-9 CASSSETGTGNEKLFF TGTGCCAGCAGCTCTGAAACCGGGACAGGGAATGAAAAACTGTTTTTT
TRBJ2-7 NA TRBV5-1 CASREGHPSYEQYF TGCGCCAGCAGAGAGGGGCACCCTTCCTACGAGCAGTACTTC
TRBJ2-1 NA TRBV2 CASSVTHEQFF TGTGCCAGCAGTGTGACCCATGAGCAGTTCTTC
TRBJ2-2 NA TRBV11-2 CASRDGGTGELFF TGTGCCAGCAGGGATGGAGGCACCGGGGAGCTGTTTTTT
TRBJ2-5 NA TRBV6-1 CASRVIGETQYF TGTGCCAGCAGAGTTATAGGAGAGACCCAGTACTTC
TRBJ2-7 NA TRBV11-2 CASSYLLGPGEQYF TGTGCCAGCAGCTACCTTCTGGGGCCTGGAGAGCAGTACTTC
TRBJ2-2 NA TRBV5-4 CASTLASGTGAGELFF TGTGCCAGCACCTTGGCCTCAGGGACGGGGGCCGGGGAGCTGTTTTTT
TRBJ1-1 NA TRBV19 CASSEGVRAFF TGTGCCAGTAGTGAGGGGGTCCGAGCTTTCTTT
TRBJ1-5 NA TRBV15 CATSRDFGQGLQPQHF TGTGCCACCAGCAGAGATTTCGGGCAGGGCCTCCAGCCCCAGCATTTT
TRBJ2-1 NA TRBV2 CASSEAPEQFF TGTGCCAGCAGTGAAGCCCCTGAGCAGTTCTTC
TRBJ2-2 TRBD1 TRBV29-1 CSVSGVDRAGELFF TGCAGCGTGAGTGGGGTGGACAGGGCCGGGGAGCTGTTTTTT
TRBJ1-3 NA TRBV27 CASSFRGGTIYF TGTGCCAGCAGTTTTCGAGGAGGCACCATATATTTT
TRBJ2-2 NA TRBV28 CASSVRSEGAGELFF TGTGCCAGCAGTGTCCGTAGCGAGGGAGCCGGGGAGCTGTTTTTT